A selection of T cell receptor beta chains follows, all from one sample in a study of vaccination and CD4 T cells after COVID-19. Using its own MiXCR run on the PCR reads, TCRdb lists one record per CDR3 protein. Among 9,500 to 15,000 distinct CDR3 sequences listed, 38% were seen once. Their antigen targets remain unknown. What was sequenced was cultured CD4+ T cells from blood. These receptors all stem from a human donor with COVID-19. The CDR3 runs from the conserved cysteine through the conserved F or W. Each record gives: D gene, J gene, V gene, clone size, CDR3 protein, CDR3 DNA. D genes are given only for firm matches. Only part of the rows carry a size: once, few, many, or a class if the clone is expanded.

d_call: TRBD2
j_call: TRBJ2-5
v_call: TRBV12-3/TRBV12-4
clone_size: NA
cdr3_aa: CASSDGTSGGHQETQYF
cdr3_nt: TGTGCCAGCTCAGACGGGACTAGCGGGGGTCACCAAGAGACCCAGTACTTC

d_call: TRBD2
j_call: TRBJ2-1
v_call: TRBV4-2
clone_size: NA
cdr3_aa: CASSPSSGGANEQFF
cdr3_nt: TGTGCCAGCAGCCCGTCTAGCGGGGGGGCGAATGAGCAGTTCTTC

d_call: NA
j_call: TRBJ2-5
v_call: TRBV7-6
clone_size: NA
cdr3_aa: CASSLRDGGYPETQYF
cdr3_nt: TGTGCCAGCAGCTTGCGGGACGGGGGTTATCCAGAGACCCAGTACTTC

d_call: TRBD1
j_call: TRBJ2-1
v_call: TRBV20-1
clone_size: NA
cdr3_aa: CSASVTRDRGLQYNEQFF
cdr3_nt: TGCAGTGCTAGTGTTACTCGGGACAGGGGGCTACAGTACAATGAGCAGTTCTTC

d_call: NA
j_call: TRBJ2-5
v_call: TRBV19
clone_size: NA
cdr3_aa: CASTATIGVLTETQYF
cdr3_nt: TGTGCCAGTACCGCAACTATCGGGGTTCTAACAGAGACCCAGTACTTC

d_call: NA
j_call: TRBJ2-6
v_call: TRBV19
clone_size: few
cdr3_aa: CASRDGSGANVLTF
cdr3_nt: TGTGCCAGTAGGGACGGCTCTGGGGCCAACGTCCTGACTTTC

d_call: TRBD2
j_call: TRBJ2-7
v_call: TRBV6-2/TRBV6-3
clone_size: NA
cdr3_aa: CASNTGLARYEQYF
cdr3_nt: TGTGCCAGCAATACGGGACTAGCAAGATACGAGCAGTACTTC

d_call: NA
j_call: TRBJ2-7
v_call: TRBV18
clone_size: NA
cdr3_aa: CASSQQRSSYEQYF
cdr3_nt: TGTGCCAGCTCACAACAACGGAGCTCCTACGAGCAGTACTTC

d_call: NA
j_call: TRBJ2-3
v_call: TRBV2
clone_size: NA
cdr3_aa: CASKPTVSTDTQYF
cdr3_nt: TGTGCCAGCAAGCCCACCGTTAGCACAGATACGCAGTATTTT

d_call: TRBD1
j_call: TRBJ2-7
v_call: TRBV2
clone_size: NA
cdr3_aa: CASGTGGIYEQYF
cdr3_nt: TGTGCCAGCGGGACAGGGGGCATCTACGAGCAGTACTTC

d_call: TRBD2
j_call: TRBJ2-5
v_call: TRBV7-9
clone_size: few
cdr3_aa: CASSVGTSGEETQYF
cdr3_nt: TGTGCCAGCAGCGTCGGGACTAGCGGGGAAGAGACCCAGTACTTC

d_call: TRBD2
j_call: TRBJ2-7
v_call: TRBV7-2
clone_size: NA
cdr3_aa: CASSLGAASGGAAQYF
cdr3_nt: TGTGCCAGCAGCTTAGGGGCAGCTAGCGGGGGGGCCGCGCAGTACTTC

d_call: NA
j_call: TRBJ1-4
v_call: TRBV2
clone_size: few
cdr3_aa: CASSLQGTEKLFF
cdr3_nt: TGTGCCAGCAGCCTACAGGGTACCGAAAAACTGTTTTTT

d_call: NA
j_call: TRBJ1-5
v_call: TRBV5-1
clone_size: few
cdr3_aa: CASSPDGNNQPQHF
cdr3_nt: TGCGCCAGCAGCCCGGACGGTAACAATCAGCCCCAGCATTTT

d_call: NA
j_call: TRBJ2-1
v_call: TRBV11-3
clone_size: few
cdr3_aa: CASSLDNEQFF
cdr3_nt: TGTGCCAGCAGCTTAGATAATGAGCAGTTCTTC

d_call: TRBD1
j_call: TRBJ1-6
v_call: TRBV5-4
clone_size: NA
cdr3_aa: CASSLGGTERNSPLHF
cdr3_nt: TGTGCCAGCAGCTTGGGAGGGACAGAACGAAATTCACCCCTCCACTTT

d_call: NA
j_call: TRBJ1-2
v_call: TRBV14
clone_size: NA
cdr3_aa: CASSQDSGFGYTF
cdr3_nt: TGTGCCAGCAGCCAAGATTCGGGCTTTGGCTACACCTTC

d_call: NA
j_call: TRBJ2-7
v_call: TRBV12-5
clone_size: NA
cdr3_aa: CASGLGLSGAHEQYF
cdr3_nt: TGTGCTAGTGGTTTGGGGCTTTCAGGGGCCCACGAGCAGTACTTC

d_call: TRBD2
j_call: TRBJ2-3
v_call: TRBV19
clone_size: NA
cdr3_aa: CASSPIAGGNTQYF
cdr3_nt: TGTGCCAGTAGTCCAATAGCGGGGGGGAATACGCAGTATTTT

d_call: NA
j_call: TRBJ2-1
v_call: TRBV5-4
clone_size: few
cdr3_aa: CASTLRGYNEQFF
cdr3_nt: TGTGCCAGCACGTTAAGGGGCTACAATGAGCAGTTCTTC

d_call: TRBD1
j_call: TRBJ2-3
v_call: TRBV7-6
clone_size: NA
cdr3_aa: CASSLLWRDRSLTDTQYF
cdr3_nt: TGTGCCAGCAGCTTATTGTGGCGGGACAGGAGTCTCACAGATACGCAGTATTTT

d_call: NA
j_call: TRBJ1-5
v_call: TRBV19
clone_size: NA
cdr3_aa: CASSIIAFQPQHF
cdr3_nt: TGTGCCAGTAGTATAATCGCCTTTCAGCCCCAGCATTTT

d_call: NA
j_call: TRBJ1-2
v_call: TRBV20-1
clone_size: NA
cdr3_aa: CSARKGEDYGYTF
cdr3_nt: TGCAGTGCTAGAAAGGGGGAAGACTATGGCTACACCTTC

d_call: NA
j_call: TRBJ1-4
v_call: TRBV5-1
clone_size: NA
cdr3_aa: CASRGGTTNEKLFF
cdr3_nt: TGCGCCAGCAGGGGGGGGACAACTAATGAAAAACTGTTTTTT

d_call: NA
j_call: TRBJ2-2
v_call: TRBV24-1
clone_size: NA
cdr3_aa: CATSDSGTLGAGELFF
cdr3_nt: TGTGCCACCAGTGACTCCGGGACCCTTGGCGCGGGGGAGCTGTTTTTT

d_call: NA
j_call: TRBJ1-3
v_call: TRBV6-1
clone_size: NA
cdr3_aa: CASCFQGTRGNTIYF
cdr3_nt: TGTGCCAGTTGCTTCCAGGGGACGCGGGGAAACACCATATATTTT

d_call: TRBD1
j_call: TRBJ1-4
v_call: TRBV11-2
clone_size: NA
cdr3_aa: CASSLVGRGSEKLFF
cdr3_nt: TGTGCCAGCAGCTTAGTCGGCAGGGGGAGTGAAAAACTGTTTTTT

d_call: TRBD1
j_call: TRBJ1-6
v_call: TRBV28
clone_size: NA
cdr3_aa: CASSSPGTGIFDSPLHF
cdr3_nt: TGTGCCAGCAGTTCTCCCGGGACAGGGATTTTTGATTCACCCCTCCACTTT

d_call: NA
j_call: TRBJ1-5
v_call: TRBV20-1
clone_size: few
cdr3_aa: CSARDYLGQPQHF
cdr3_nt: TGCAGTGCTAGAGATTACTTGGGACAGCCCCAGCATTTT

d_call: TRBD1
j_call: TRBJ2-2
v_call: TRBV2
clone_size: few
cdr3_aa: CASRDRASKGGGELFF
cdr3_nt: TGTGCCAGCAGGGACAGGGCCTCGAAAGGTGGCGGGGAGCTGTTTTTT

d_call: NA
j_call: TRBJ1-1
v_call: TRBV6-1
clone_size: NA
cdr3_aa: CASRRTTGAGNTEAFF
cdr3_nt: TGTGCCAGCAGGCGTACTACTGGGGCAGGAAACACTGAAGCTTTCTTT

d_call: TRBD1
j_call: TRBJ1-6
v_call: TRBV10-3
clone_size: few
cdr3_aa: CAIMRAGGDSPLHF
cdr3_nt: TGTGCCATCATGAGGGCAGGGGGTGATTCACCCCTCCACTTT

d_call: TRBD2
j_call: TRBJ2-4
v_call: TRBV7-8
clone_size: few
cdr3_aa: CASSRGGTLAKNIQYF
cdr3_nt: TGTGCCAGCAGCCGGGGGGGTACACTAGCCAAAAACATTCAGTACTTC

d_call: TRBD1
j_call: TRBJ2-5
v_call: TRBV28
clone_size: NA
cdr3_aa: CASSPRDRQQETQYF
cdr3_nt: TGTGCCAGCAGTCCCAGGGACAGGCAACAAGAGACCCAGTACTTC

d_call: NA
j_call: TRBJ2-2
v_call: TRBV6-2/TRBV6-3
clone_size: NA
cdr3_aa: CASIPQYTGELFF
cdr3_nt: TGTGCCAGCATCCCCCAATACACCGGGGAGCTGTTTTTT

d_call: TRBD1
j_call: TRBJ2-4
v_call: TRBV10-2
clone_size: NA
cdr3_aa: CASSESRDRVYF
cdr3_nt: TGCGCCAGCAGTGAGTCGAGGGACAGGGTGTACTTC

d_call: NA
j_call: TRBJ1-2
v_call: TRBV11-2
clone_size: NA
cdr3_aa: CASNDGGGLGYTF
cdr3_nt: TGTGCCAGCAACGATGGGGGGGGGCTTGGCTACACCTTC

d_call: NA
j_call: TRBJ2-5
v_call: TRBV5-1
clone_size: NA
cdr3_aa: CASLLGETQYF
cdr3_nt: TGCGCCAGCCTCCTTGGCGAGACCCAGTACTTC

d_call: NA
j_call: TRBJ2-2
v_call: TRBV20-1
clone_size: few
cdr3_aa: CSAPRPQGTGELFF
cdr3_nt: TGCAGTGCTCCCCGGCCCCAAGGTACCGGGGAGCTGTTTTTT

d_call: NA
j_call: TRBJ2-6
v_call: TRBV2
clone_size: NA
cdr3_aa: CASSGMGVTGANVLTF
cdr3_nt: TGTGCCAGCAGCGGAATGGGGGTGACTGGGGCCAACGTCCTGACTTTC

d_call: NA
j_call: TRBJ1-2
v_call: TRBV14
clone_size: NA
cdr3_aa: CASSHGYSRGYTF
cdr3_nt: TGTGCCAGCAGCCACGGATACTCGCGTGGCTACACCTTC

d_call: NA
j_call: TRBJ1-5
v_call: TRBV12-3/TRBV12-4
clone_size: NA
cdr3_aa: CASSLEEGRRFGPQHF
cdr3_nt: TGTGCCAGCAGTTTAGAAGAGGGGCGCCGGTTTGGGCCCCAGCATTTT

d_call: TRBD1
j_call: TRBJ1-5
v_call: TRBV19
clone_size: NA
cdr3_aa: CASNKRGQGSSQPQHF
cdr3_nt: TGTGCCAGCAACAAACGGGGACAGGGTAGTAGTCAGCCCCAGCATTTT

d_call: NA
j_call: TRBJ1-6
v_call: TRBV5-5
clone_size: few
cdr3_aa: CASSLLTGKTNSPLHF
cdr3_nt: TGTGCCAGCAGCTTACTGACCGGAAAAACTAATTCACCCCTCCACTTT

d_call: TRBD2
j_call: TRBJ2-3
v_call: TRBV12-3/TRBV12-4
clone_size: NA
cdr3_aa: CASSLGGGGQDTQYF
cdr3_nt: TGTGCCAGCAGTTTAGGCGGGGGGGGCCAGGATACGCAGTATTTT

d_call: NA
j_call: TRBJ1-6
v_call: TRBV9
clone_size: few
cdr3_aa: CASSPTGTPGGSPLHF
cdr3_nt: TGTGCCAGCAGCCCAACCGGGACCCCCGGGGGTTCACCCCTCCACTTT

d_call: NA
j_call: TRBJ2-1
v_call: TRBV20-1
clone_size: NA
cdr3_aa: CSALNLIDEQFF
cdr3_nt: TGCAGTGCCTTAAACCTCATCGATGAGCAGTTCTTC

d_call: NA
j_call: TRBJ2-7
v_call: TRBV12-3/TRBV12-4
clone_size: few
cdr3_aa: CASSPPGRNEQYF
cdr3_nt: TGTGCCAGCAGTCCCCCGGGGCGCAACGAGCAGTACTTC

d_call: NA
j_call: TRBJ1-4
v_call: TRBV27
clone_size: NA
cdr3_aa: CASSANRDYNEKLFF
cdr3_nt: TGTGCCAGCAGTGCCAACAGGGATTATAATGAAAAACTGTTTTTT

d_call: TRBD2
j_call: TRBJ2-2
v_call: TRBV12-3/TRBV12-4
clone_size: NA
cdr3_aa: CASSARTSGVTVNTGELFF
cdr3_nt: TGTGCCAGCAGCGCCCGGACTAGCGGGGTCACAGTGAACACCGGGGAGCTGTTTTTT

d_call: TRBD1
j_call: TRBJ1-2
v_call: TRBV27
clone_size: few
cdr3_aa: CASGLRDRGINYGYTF
cdr3_nt: TGTGCCAGCGGACTCCGGGACAGAGGAATCAACTATGGCTACACCTTC

d_call: NA
j_call: TRBJ1-2
v_call: TRBV9
clone_size: NA
cdr3_aa: CASSVEGRNYGYTF
cdr3_nt: TGTGCCAGCAGCGTAGAAGGACGTAACTATGGCTACACCTTC